This T cell receptor (beta chain) came from a study of shared clonotypes between healthy human individuals. The CDR3 has 15 residues. CDR1 and CDR2 from the germline V gene are SGHRS and YFSETQ. Trimming took 3 bases from V and 8 from J, leaving 17 bases between them. Each sorted subset replicate got 200 ng genomic DNA, around 29,000 genomes. This table comes from immunoSEQ multiplex PCR, and its TCRdb copy is limited to in-frame clones, with some not included. The profile shows roughly 2.6 million clones, 85% to 95% of them singletons. Material for sequencing was naive CD4+ T cells sorted from blood. Subset denoted: CD45RA+ positively selected. This rearrangement joins TRBV5-1 to TRBJ1-4; no clear D gene. This sequence originates from a man aged 18 to 30 in good health. The CDR3 coding sequence is TGCGCCAGCAGCTCCACCACTAATAAGGCGGAAAAACTGTTTTTT. Amino acids: CASSSTTNKAEKLFF.